The present T cell receptor (beta chain) was sequenced within a study of human T cells and chemical hapten exposure. The CDR3 consists of 16 residues. Germline-derived CDR1 and CDR2 are MNHNY and SVGAGI (reference sequence). V was shortened by 4 bases and J by 4 bases, with 19 bases between the two germline ends. This clonotype was detected a few times. Total RNA extraction was carried out from unfractionated whole blood. The library tagged individual cDNA molecules with unique molecular identifiers. One entry per CDR3 protein, called by TCRdb with MiXCR from the 5' RACE reads. The data show 75,000 or so distinct CDR3 sequences, more than 15% seen once.

This sequence was found in a female donor in good health. The chain carries TRBV6-6 and TRBJ1-2; D perhaps matches TRBD1 (5 bases). CDR3 sequence: CASSSSSRGMGYGYTF. CDR3 bases: TGTGCCAGCAGTTCCTCCTCACGGGGGATGGGCTATGGCTACACCTTC.